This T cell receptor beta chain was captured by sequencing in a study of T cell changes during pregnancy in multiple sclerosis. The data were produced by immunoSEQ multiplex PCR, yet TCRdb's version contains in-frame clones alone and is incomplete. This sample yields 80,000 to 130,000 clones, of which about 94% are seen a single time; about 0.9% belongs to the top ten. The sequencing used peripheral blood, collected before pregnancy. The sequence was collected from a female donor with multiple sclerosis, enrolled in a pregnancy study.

CDR3 DNA: TGTGCCAGCAGCCCAACGAGTGGACTAGCGGCCTACGAGCAGTACTTC. It yields the protein CASSPTSGLAAYEQYF. The chain recombines TRBV5-4 with TRBJ2-7; 10 bases align to TRBD2. Per germline, CDR1 SGHNT and CDR2 YYREEE (reference sequence). CDR3 size: 16 residues. The junction had 9 bases not matched to a gene; V was cut back by 4 bases and J by 2 bases.